This TCR beta chain was found in a study of control samples from healthy donors and cancer patients. Trimming removed 5 bases at V and 5 bases at J, with 19 bases between. Germline CDR1 is SEHNR and CDR2 is FQNEAQ (reference sequence). The CDR3 is 15 residues long. Clones were sequenced by immunoSEQ multiplex PCR, and TCRdb holds only the in-frame ones, with some missing. The sample comprises roughly 8,500 clones, roughly nine tenths of which are singletons, and about 20% rests with the top ten. This TCR came from a man aged 55 to 70 with colorectal cancer. V gene TRBV7-9 combines with J gene TRBJ2-7; D could derive from TRBD1 or TRBD2 (5 bases each). Material for sequencing was PBMCs. CDR3 bases: TGTGCCAGCAGCCCCCTCGGGACGGCTCGGAACGAGCAGTACTTC. It yields the protein CASSPLGTARNEQYF. The whole variable domain, filled in from reference TRBV7-9 and TRBJ2-7, reads DTGVSQNPRHKITKRGQNVTFRCDPISEHNRLYWYRQTLGQGPEFLTYFQNEAQLEKSRLLSDRFSAERPKGSFSTLEIQRTEQGDSAMYLCASSPLGTARNEQYFGPGTRLTVT.